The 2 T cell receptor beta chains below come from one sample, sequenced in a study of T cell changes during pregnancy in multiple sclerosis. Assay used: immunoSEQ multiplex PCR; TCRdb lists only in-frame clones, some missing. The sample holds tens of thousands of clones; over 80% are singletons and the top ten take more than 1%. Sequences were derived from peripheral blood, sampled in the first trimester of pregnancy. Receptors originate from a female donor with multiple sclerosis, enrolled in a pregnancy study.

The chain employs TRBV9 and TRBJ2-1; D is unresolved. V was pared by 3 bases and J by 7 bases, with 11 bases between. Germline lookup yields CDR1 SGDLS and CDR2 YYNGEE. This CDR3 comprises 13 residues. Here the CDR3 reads CASSALDSNEQFF. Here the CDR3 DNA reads TGTGCCAGCAGCGCTCTAGACTCGAATGAGCAGTTCTTC.

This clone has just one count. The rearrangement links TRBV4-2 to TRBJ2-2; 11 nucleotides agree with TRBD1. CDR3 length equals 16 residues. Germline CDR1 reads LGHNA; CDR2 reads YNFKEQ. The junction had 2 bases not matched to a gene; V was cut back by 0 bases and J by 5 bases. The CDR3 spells CASSQEGTGGTGELFF. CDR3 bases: TGTGCCAGCAGCCAAGAGGGGACAGGGGGTACCGGGGAGCTGTTTTTT.